What follows are 3 T cell receptor beta chains derived from one specimen sequenced in a study of neurological immune-mediated disorders. TCRdb called the 5' RACE reads again in MiXCR, with one record for every CDR3 protein. Found here are about 22,000 distinct CDR3 sequences, about 10% of them singletons; the top ten hold 20% to 25%. The sample consisted of PBMCs. These receptors came from a woman aged 55-70 years with HTLV-1-associated myelopathy (HAM/TSP).

This clonotype ranks as medium-sized. The chain employs TRBV10-3 and TRBJ1-5; D is possibly TRBD1 (6 bases). The V end lost 5 bases, the J end lost 6 bases, and 14 bases lay between the germline ends. There are 14 residues in the CDR3. Germline V gene lookup returns CDR1 ENHRY and CDR2 SYGVKD. The CDR3 loop reads CAISPGGGGQPQHF. DNA of the CDR3: TGTGCCATCAGTCCGGGGGGGGGCGGTCAGCCCCAGCATTTT.

This clonotype counts as medium-sized. This sequence joins TRBV5-6 and TRBJ2-1; 8 nucleotides match TRBD2. The ends lost 4 bases at V and 7 bases at J; junction bases unmatched: 13. CDR3 length equals 16 residues. Germline lookup yields CDR1 SGHDT and CDR2 YYEEEE. The chain's CDR3 is CASSPRGGAGSNEQFF. DNA for the CDR3: TGTGCCAGCAGCCCACGGGGGGGGGCCGGTTCGAATGAGCAGTTCTTC.

Turning to this clonotype: Possible read error: a much larger clone is one base away. The rearrangement links TRBV20-1 to TRBJ1-4; weak D call: TRBD1 (5 bases). Germline V gene sequence: CDR1 DFQATT, CDR2 SNEGSKA (reference sequence). V shed 1 base and J shed 4 bases, with 13 bases lying between them. The CDR3 is made up of 15 amino acids. DNA for the CDR3: TGCAGTGCTAGAGTCCACTGGGGCTATAATGAAAAACTGTTTTTT. Amino acids: CSARVHWGYNEKLFF.